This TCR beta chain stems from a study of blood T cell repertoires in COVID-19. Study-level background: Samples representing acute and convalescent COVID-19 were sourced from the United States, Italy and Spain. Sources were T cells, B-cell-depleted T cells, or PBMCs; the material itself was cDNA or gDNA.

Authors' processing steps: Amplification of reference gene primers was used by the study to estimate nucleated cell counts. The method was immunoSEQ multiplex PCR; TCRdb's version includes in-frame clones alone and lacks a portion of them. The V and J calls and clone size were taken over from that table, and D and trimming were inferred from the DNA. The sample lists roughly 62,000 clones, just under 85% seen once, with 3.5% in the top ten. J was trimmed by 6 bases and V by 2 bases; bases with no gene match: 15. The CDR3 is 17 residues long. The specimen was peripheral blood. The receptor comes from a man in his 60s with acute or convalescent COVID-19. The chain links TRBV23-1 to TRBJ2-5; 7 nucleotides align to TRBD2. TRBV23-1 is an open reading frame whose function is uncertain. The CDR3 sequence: CASSQGLGRENRKTQYF. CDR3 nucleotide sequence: TGCGCCAGCAGTCAAGGACTAGGCAGGGAAAATCGGAAGACCCAGTACTTC.